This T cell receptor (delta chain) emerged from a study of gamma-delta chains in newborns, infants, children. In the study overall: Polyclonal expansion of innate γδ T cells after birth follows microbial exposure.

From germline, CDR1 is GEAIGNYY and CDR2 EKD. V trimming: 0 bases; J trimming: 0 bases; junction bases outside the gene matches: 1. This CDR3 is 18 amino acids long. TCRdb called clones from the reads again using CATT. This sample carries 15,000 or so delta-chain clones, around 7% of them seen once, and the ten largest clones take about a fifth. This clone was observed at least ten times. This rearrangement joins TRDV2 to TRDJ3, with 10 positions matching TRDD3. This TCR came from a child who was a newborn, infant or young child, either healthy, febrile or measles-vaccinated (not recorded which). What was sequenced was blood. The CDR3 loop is CACDTWGIHSWDTRQMFF. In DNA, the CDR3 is TGTGCCTGTGACACCTGGGGGATACACTCCTGGGACACCCGACAGATGTTTTTC.